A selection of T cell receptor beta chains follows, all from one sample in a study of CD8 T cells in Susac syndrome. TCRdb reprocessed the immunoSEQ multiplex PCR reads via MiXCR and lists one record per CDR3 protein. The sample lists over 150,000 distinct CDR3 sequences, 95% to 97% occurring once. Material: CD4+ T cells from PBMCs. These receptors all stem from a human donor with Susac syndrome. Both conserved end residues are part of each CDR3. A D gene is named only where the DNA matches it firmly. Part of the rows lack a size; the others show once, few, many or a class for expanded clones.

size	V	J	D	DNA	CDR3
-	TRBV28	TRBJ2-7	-	TGTGCCAGCATTGATACCATTGCTGCGTGGTCGGGCGAGCAGTACTTC	CASIDTIAAWSGEQYF
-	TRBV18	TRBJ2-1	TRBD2	TGTGCCAGCTCACCACCGTCGGGACTAGGGGTCAATGAGCAGTTCTTC	CASSPPSGLGVNEQFF
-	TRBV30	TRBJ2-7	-	TGTGCCTGGAGTGAGCAGGTTTACGAGCAGTACTTC	CAWSEQVYEQYF
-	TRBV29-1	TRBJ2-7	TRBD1	TGCAGCGTTGATCAAACCGGGACAGGGAACCACGAGCAGTACTTC	CSVDQTGTGNHEQYF
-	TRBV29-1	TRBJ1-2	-	TGCAGCGTTGATTCGACAGGAGGTTATGGCTACACCTTC	CSVDSTGGYGYTF
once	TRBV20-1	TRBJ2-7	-	TGCAGTGCTAGGATCGGGTTACGGGACGAGCAGTACTTC	CSARIGLRDEQYF
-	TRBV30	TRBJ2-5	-	TGTGCCTGGGGGGGGTACCAAGAGACCCAGTACTTC	CAWGGYQETQYF
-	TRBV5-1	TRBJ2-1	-	TGCGCCAGCAGCTTGGCGCTGGCCAGGGACAATGAGCAGTTCTTC	CASSLALARDNEQFF
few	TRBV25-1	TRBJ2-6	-	TGTGCCAGCGGCAGGGATTCAGGGGCCAACGTCCTGACTTTC	CASGRDSGANVLTF
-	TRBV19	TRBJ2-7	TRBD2	TGTGCCAGTAGTACACGAGCGGGAGGAATACCCTACGAGCAGTACTTC	CASSTRAGGIPYEQYF
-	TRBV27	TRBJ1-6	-	TGTGCCACCGGTTCACCCCTCCACTTT	CATGSPLHF
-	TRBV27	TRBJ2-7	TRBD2	TGTGCCAGCAGTACTAGCGGGGGATCCTACGAGCAGTACTTC	CASSTSGGSYEQYF
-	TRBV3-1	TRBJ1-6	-	TGTGCCAGCAGCCAGTTCCCCGGCGGGGCTGATAATTCACCCCTCCACTTT	CASSQFPGGADNSPLHF
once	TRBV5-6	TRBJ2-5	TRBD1	TGTGCCAGCAGCTGGAAATTGGGACAGGATCAGGGAGAGACCCAGTACTTC	CASSWKLGQDQGETQYF
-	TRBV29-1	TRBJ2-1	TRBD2	TGCAGCGTTAAATCAGGAGCGGGAGGGCCCAATGAGCAGTTCTTC	CSVKSGAGGPNEQFF
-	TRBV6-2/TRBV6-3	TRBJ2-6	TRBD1	TGTGCCAGCAGTTCGGACAGGGAATACTCTCGCGCCAACGTCCTGACTTTC	CASSSDREYSRANVLTF
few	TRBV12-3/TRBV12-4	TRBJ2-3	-	TGTGCCAGCAGTTATAGCGGTAACACAGATACGCAGTATTTT	CASSYSGNTDTQYF
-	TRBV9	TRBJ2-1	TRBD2	TGTGCCAGCAGCAAGCTAGCGGTAGGGCTCAATGAGCAGTTCTTC	CASSKLAVGLNEQFF
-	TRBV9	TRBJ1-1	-	TGTGCCAGCAGCGTAGATCCGGGCTTTACTGAAGCTTTCTTT	CASSVDPGFTEAFF
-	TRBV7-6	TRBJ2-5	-	TGTGCCAGCAGCCCCGTGGCACTCTGGGACGAGACCCAGTACTTC	CASSPVALWDETQYF
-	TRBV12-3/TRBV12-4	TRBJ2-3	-	TGTGCCAGCAGTTTGCGGATAGGACTGAATGACGCCGATACGCAGTATTTT	CASSLRIGLNDADTQYF
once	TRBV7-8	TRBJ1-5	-	TGTGCCAGCAGCTTAGGCAGGGCCGGCAATCAGCCCCAGCATTTT	CASSLGRAGNQPQHF
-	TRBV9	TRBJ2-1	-	TGTGCCAGCAGCGTAGCCGTAGACAATGAGCAGTTCTTC	CASSVAVDNEQFF
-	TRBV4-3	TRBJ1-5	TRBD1	TGCGCCAGCAGCCAGACAGGGGGGGATCAGCCCCAGCATTTT	CASSQTGGDQPQHF